The clone carrying this T cell receptor (beta chain) turned up a few times. Its matching antigen is unknown. CD4+ and CD8+ T cells were sorted from PBMCs. The source of the sample is a study of CD8+ T cells in alopecia areata. Broader study findings: Normal scalp had lower clonality than lesional scalp, with alopecia totalis/universalis lesions showing this most strongly. Mice showed clearer TCR sharing than patients did, a gap that was possibly HLA-related.

cDNA prepared by RNA extraction and subsequent reverse transcription served as the template for sequencing. This table comes from immunoSEQ multiplex PCR, and its TCRdb copy is limited to in-frame clones, with some not included. In the table there are some 110,000 clones, approximately 60% of which are singletons. Deletions cut 0 bases from V and 12 bases from J, with 12 bases between. Germline CDR1 is DFQATT and CDR2 is SNEGSKA (reference sequence). The CDR3 extends over 11 amino acids. Sequencing was carried out using CD4+ T cells sorted from blood. The J gene is TRBJ2-7, the V gene TRBV20-1; no definite D call. The sequence came from a human donor in good health. CDR3 coding DNA: TGCAGTGCTAGAGAAGCTCGCTCTCTGTACTTC. Its protein product is CSAREARSLYF.